The T cell receptor (beta chain) under discussion was sequenced for a study of CXCR3-negative and CXCR3-positive naive CD8 T cells. Libraries were UMI-labeled 5' RACE TRB cDNA. TCRdb re-called the 5' RACE reads and shows each CDR3 protein once, DNA omitted. This sample's table reports some 67,000 distinct CDR3 sequences. This CDR3 has 14 residues. Germline CDR1 is SGHRS and CDR2 is YFSETQ. The genes are TRBV5-1 and TRBJ2-5; TCRdb names TRBD2, which stays unverified in the absence of DNA. What was sequenced was naive CXCR3- CD8+ T cells from blood. The subset denotes: CD45RO-CCR7+CD27+CD95- naive CD8+ T cells lacking CXCR3 (TNR3-). The clonotype comes from a human donor in good health. Some clones in this sample may be carry-over from other donors' samples. CDR3 residues: CASSAAGTRETQYF. The whole variable domain, filled in from reference TRBV5-1 and TRBJ2-5, reads KAGVTQTPRYLIKTRGQQVTLSCSPISGHRSVSWYQQTPGQGLQFLFEYFSETQRNKGNFPGRFSGRQFSNSRSEMNVSTLELGDSALYLCASSAAGTRETQYFGPGTRLLVL.